The following is a TCR beta chain sequence with its context. Original methodology: Cell counts per sample came from amplifying reference gene primers. The protocol was immunoSEQ multiplex PCR, while the TCRdb copy is restricted to in-frame clones and leaves out a portion. The V and J calls and clone size come from that table; D and trimming were worked out from the DNA. Seen here are about 270,000 clones, roughly 85% observed once, and the top ten hold about 3.4%. The source of the sample is a study of blood T cell repertoires in COVID-19. Study background: Sites across the United States, Italy and Spain contributed samples from acute and convalescent COVID-19. T cells, B-cell-depleted T cells, or PBMCs provided the cDNA or gDNA that served as material.

Germline V gene sequence: CDR1 SQVTM, CDR2 ANQGSEA. The CDR3 runs 14 residues. Trimming cost V 7 bases and J 4 bases; bases outside gene matches: 5. The receptor was isolated from a woman under 30 with acute or convalescent COVID-19. Sequenced material: peripheral blood. V and J are TRBV29-1 and TRBJ2-1; 12 bases match TRBD2. The CDR3 sequence: CSGGTSGRYNEQFF. CDR3 DNA sequence: TGCAGCGGTGGGACTAGCGGGCGGTACAATGAGCAGTTCTTC.